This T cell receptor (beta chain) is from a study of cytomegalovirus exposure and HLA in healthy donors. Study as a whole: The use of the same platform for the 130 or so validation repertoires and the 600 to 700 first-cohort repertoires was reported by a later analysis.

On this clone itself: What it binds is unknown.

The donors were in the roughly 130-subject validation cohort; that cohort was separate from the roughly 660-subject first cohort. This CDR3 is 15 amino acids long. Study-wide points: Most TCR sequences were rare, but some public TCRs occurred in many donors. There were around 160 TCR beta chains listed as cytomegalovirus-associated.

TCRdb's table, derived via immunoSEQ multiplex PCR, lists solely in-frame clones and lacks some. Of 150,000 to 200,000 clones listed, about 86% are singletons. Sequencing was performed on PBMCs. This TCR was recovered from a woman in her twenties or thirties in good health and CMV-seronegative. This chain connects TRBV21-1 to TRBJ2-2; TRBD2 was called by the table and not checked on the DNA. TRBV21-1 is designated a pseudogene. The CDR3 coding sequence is TGTGCCAGCACCCTACTAGTTACGAACACCGGGGAGCTGTTTTTT. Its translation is CASTLLVTNTGELFF.